Given below is one TCR beta chain in context. The sample belongs to a study of shared clonotypes between healthy human individuals. The assay was run at deep level. Profiling relied on immunoSEQ multiplex PCR, and the TCRdb table lists in-frame clones only, not all of them. This table has approximately 2,000,000 clones, about nine tenths appearing once. Germline lookup yields CDR1 SGHTA and CDR2 FQGNSA. The CDR3 is 13 residues long. Trimming removed 3 bases from V and 7 bases from J, with 10 bases in between. The chain carries TRBV7-2 and TRBJ2-1, with D perhaps TRBD1 or TRBD2 (5 bases each). The receptor was isolated from a man between 18 and 35 years old in good health. Some clones in this sample may be carry-over from other donors' samples. Sequencing was done on a sample of naive CD4+ T cells from PBMCs. Sample subset: CD45RA+ positively selected. CDR3 region: CASSFGAGNEQFF. As DNA, the CDR3 is TGTGCCAGCAGCTTCGGGGCCGGGAATGAGCAGTTCTTC.